The 9 T cell receptor beta chains reported below all come from one sample, sequenced in a study of regulatory T cells in long-lasting Graves disease. As to time point: persistent/refractory GD, antithyroid drugs over 5 years with positive TRAb. From PBMCs, RNA was extracted and then used to make the TCR library. CDR3 regions were amplified by Arm-PCR using iRepertoire HTBI primers to build TCR beta libraries. TCRdb re-called the multiplex PCR reads through MiXCR, storing one row per CDR3 protein. Of around 460,000 distinct CDR3 sequences detected, about 20% appear once; the ten largest clones hold 10% to 15%. The material sequenced was peripheral blood mononuclear cells (PBMCs), taken when the disease was refractory, from a patient treated with antithyroid drugs. The receptors originated from a female donor with Graves disease.

The V and J genes are TRBV19 and TRBJ2-1; tentative D call: TRBD2 (5 bases). CDR3 length: 14 residues. Germline V gene lookup returns CDR1 LNHDA and CDR2 SQIVND (reference sequence). The V end was cut by 3 bases, the J end by 5 bases, with 11 bases between. The CDR3 coding sequence is TGTGCCAGTAGTATGAGGCGGGTGGACAATGAGCAGTTCTTC. This sequence encodes CASSMRRVDNEQFF.

With respect to this clonotype: A much larger clone sits a single nucleotide away, making a read error possible. The chain uses TRBV6-1 and TRBJ1-1; TRBD1 matches at 9 bases. This CDR3 spans 16 amino acids. The germline V gene encodes CDR1 MNHNS and CDR2 SASEGT. The chain's CDR3 is CASTTNRGLRDTEVFF. The DNA of the CDR3 is TGTGCCAGCACCACCAACAGGGGGCTAAGAGATACTGAAGTTTTCTTT.

The V call is TRBV30, the J call TRBJ1-2; D possibly corresponds to TRBD1 (6 bases). Trimming took off 4 bases at V and 4 bases at J, with 19 bases between the two ends. CDR3 length: 15 amino acids. Germline lookup yields CDR1 GTSNPN and CDR2 SVGIG (reference sequence). CDR3 DNA sequence: TGTGCCTGGACCACCCCGAGGGGGACTGGCTATGGCTACACCTTC. Encoded protein: CAWTTPRGTGYGYTF.

The rearrangement links TRBV24-1 to TRBJ2-3; D remains unclear. Germline V gives CDR1 KGHDR, CDR2 SFDVKD. The length of the CDR3 is 12 residues. The V and J ends lost 8 bases and 2 bases respectively, with 7 bases between them. DNA of the CDR3: TGTGCCACCACCAGCGACACAGATACGCAGTATTTT. Its protein product is CATTSDTDTQYF.

The table lists this clonotype with many counts. The chain couples TRBV28 to TRBJ1-5; the D is unclear. The V and J ends lost 4 bases and 4 bases respectively, with 11 bases between them. Germline V lookup: CDR1 MDHEN, CDR2 SYDVKM. The CDR3 has 14 amino acids. CDR3 sequence: CASSYGSGNQPQHF. The CDR3 nucleotides read TGTGCCAGCAGTTATGGGTCGGGTAATCAGCCCCAGCATTTT. The complete variable domain, with remaining parts taken from reference TRBV28 and TRBJ1-5, reads DVKVTQSSRYLVKRTGEKVFLECVQDMDHENMFWYRQDPGLGLRLIYFSYDVKMKEKGDIPEGYSVSREKKERFSLILESASTNQTSMYLCASSYGSGNQPQHFGDGTRLSIL.

In its sample, this clonotype was seen many times. DNA for the CDR3: TGTGCCAGCAGCACCGGGACCAGCGAGCAGTACTTC. It encodes CASSTGTSEQYF. V and J are TRBV7-2 and TRBJ2-7; D may match TRBD1 or TRBD2 (5 bases each). Per germline, CDR1 SGHTA and CDR2 FQGNSA. This CDR3 has 12 amino acids. V was shortened by 5 bases and J by 6 bases, with 11 bases between the two germline ends.

In this sample, this clonotype turned up a few times. The rearrangement uses TRBV28 and TRBJ1-2, with TRBD1 identical over 9 bases. The CDR3 consists of 15 residues. In germline, CDR1 is MDHEN, CDR2 SYDVKM. The V and J ends lost 5 bases and 3 bases, in that order; junction bases with no gene match: 7. The CDR3 spells CASSPRTGVDYGYTF. CDR3 in DNA: TGTGCCAGCAGTCCCCGGACAGGGGTAGACTATGGCTACACCTTC.

The V call is TRBV20-1, the J call TRBJ2-1; D remains ambiguous. V was clipped by 5 bases and J by 7 bases, with 9 bases between them. The germline gives CDR1 DFQATT, CDR2 SNEGSKA (reference sequence). This CDR3 is 11 amino acids long. For the CDR3, the DNA is TGCAGTGCTTCCCCCTTGAATGAGCAGTTCTTC. Its translation is CSASPLNEQFF.

This clonotype was seen ten or more times. V and J are TRBV6-5 and TRBJ1-5, with TRBD1 identical over 8 bases. Trimming at V came to 2 bases and at J to 2 bases, leaving 5 bases not matched to a gene. Germline-derived CDR1 and CDR2 are MNHEY and SVGAGI. This CDR3 region has 16 residues. The CDR3 DNA follows: TGTGCCAGCAGTTACGACAGGGGAGATGGCAATCAGCCCCAGCATTTT. Encoded protein: CASSYDRGDGNQPQHF.